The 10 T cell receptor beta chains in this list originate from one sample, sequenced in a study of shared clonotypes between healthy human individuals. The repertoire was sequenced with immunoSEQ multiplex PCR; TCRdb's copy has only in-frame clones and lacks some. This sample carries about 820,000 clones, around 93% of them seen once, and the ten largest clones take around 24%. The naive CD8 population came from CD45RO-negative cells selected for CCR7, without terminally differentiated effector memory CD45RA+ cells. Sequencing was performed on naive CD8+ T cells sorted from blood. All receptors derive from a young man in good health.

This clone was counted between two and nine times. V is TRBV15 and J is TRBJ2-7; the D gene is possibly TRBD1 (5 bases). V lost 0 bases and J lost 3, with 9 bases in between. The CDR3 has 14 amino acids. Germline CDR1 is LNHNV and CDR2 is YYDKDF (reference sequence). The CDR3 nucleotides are TGTGCCACCAGCAGAGATGGGCAGGGCTACGAGCAGTACTTC. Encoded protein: CATSRDGQGYEQYF.

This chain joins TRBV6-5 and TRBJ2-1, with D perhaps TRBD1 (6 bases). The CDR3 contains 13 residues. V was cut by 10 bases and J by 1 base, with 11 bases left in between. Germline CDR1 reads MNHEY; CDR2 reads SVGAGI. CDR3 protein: CATIGGSYNEQFF. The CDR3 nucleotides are TGTGCCACCATAGGGGGTTCCTACAATGAGCAGTTCTTC.

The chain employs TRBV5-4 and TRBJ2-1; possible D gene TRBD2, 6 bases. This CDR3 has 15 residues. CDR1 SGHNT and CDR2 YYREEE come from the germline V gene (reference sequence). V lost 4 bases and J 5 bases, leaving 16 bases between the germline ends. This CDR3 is CASSTPGLLNNEQFF. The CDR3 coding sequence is TGTGCCAGCAGCACCCCGGGACTCTTAAACAATGAGCAGTTCTTC.

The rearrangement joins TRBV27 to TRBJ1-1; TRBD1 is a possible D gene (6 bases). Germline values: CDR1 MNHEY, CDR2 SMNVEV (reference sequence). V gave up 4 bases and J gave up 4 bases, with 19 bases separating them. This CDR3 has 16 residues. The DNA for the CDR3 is TGTGCCAGCAGTTCCCGACAGGACAGTTTCGGCACTGAAGCTTTCTTT. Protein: CASSSRQDSFGTEAFF.

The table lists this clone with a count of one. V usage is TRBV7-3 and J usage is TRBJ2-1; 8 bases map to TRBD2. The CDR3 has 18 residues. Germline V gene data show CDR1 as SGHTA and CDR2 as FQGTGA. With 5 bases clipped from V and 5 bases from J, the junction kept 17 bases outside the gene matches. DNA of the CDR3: TGTGCCAGCAGCGACCTTCTCCAAACTAGCGGAGGTCACAATGAGCAGTTCTTC. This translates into CASSDLLQTSGGHNEQFF.

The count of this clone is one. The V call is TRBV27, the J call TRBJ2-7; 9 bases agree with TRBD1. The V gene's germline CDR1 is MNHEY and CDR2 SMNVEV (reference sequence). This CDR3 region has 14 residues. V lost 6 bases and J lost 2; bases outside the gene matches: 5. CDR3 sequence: CASRVTGGTYEQYF. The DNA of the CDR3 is TGTGCCAGCAGGGTTACAGGGGGCACCTACGAGCAGTACTTC.

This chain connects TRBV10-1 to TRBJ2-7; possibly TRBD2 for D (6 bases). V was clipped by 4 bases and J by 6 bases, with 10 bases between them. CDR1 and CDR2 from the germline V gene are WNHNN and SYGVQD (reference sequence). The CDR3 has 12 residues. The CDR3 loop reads CASSGGVGEQYF. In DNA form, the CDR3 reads TGCGCCAGCAGTGGGGGGGTCGGCGAGCAGTACTTC.

CDR3 in DNA: TGTGCCAGCAGTTTTCTGGCGGGGGTCCTCCCCTACGAGCAGTACTTC. Translated, it gives CASSFLAGVLPYEQYF. This rearrangement joins TRBV28 to TRBJ2-7, with 7 bases identical to TRBD2. J gave up 2 bases and V 3 bases, and 10 bases lay outside the gene matches. Germline CDR1 is MDHEN and CDR2 is SYDVKM. The CDR3 runs 16 residues.

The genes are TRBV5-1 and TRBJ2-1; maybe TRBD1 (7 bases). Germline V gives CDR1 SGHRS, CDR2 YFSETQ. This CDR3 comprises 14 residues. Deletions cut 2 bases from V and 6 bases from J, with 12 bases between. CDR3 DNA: TGCGCCAGCAGCTTCAGGGGGGCAATCAATGAGCAGTTCTTC. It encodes CASSFRGAINEQFF.

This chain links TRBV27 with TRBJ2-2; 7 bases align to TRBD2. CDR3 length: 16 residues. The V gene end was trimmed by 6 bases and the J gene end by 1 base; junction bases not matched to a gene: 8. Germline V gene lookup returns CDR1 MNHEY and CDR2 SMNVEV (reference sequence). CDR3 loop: CASRPTSEMNTGELFF. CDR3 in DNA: TGTGCCAGCAGACCCACTAGCGAAATGAACACCGGGGAGCTGTTTTTT.